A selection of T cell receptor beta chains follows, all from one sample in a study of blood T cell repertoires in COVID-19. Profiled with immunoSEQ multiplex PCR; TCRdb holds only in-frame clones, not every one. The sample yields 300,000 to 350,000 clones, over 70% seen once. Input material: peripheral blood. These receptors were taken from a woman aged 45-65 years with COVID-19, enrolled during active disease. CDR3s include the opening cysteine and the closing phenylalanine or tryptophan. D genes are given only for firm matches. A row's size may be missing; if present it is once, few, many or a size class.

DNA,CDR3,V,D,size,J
TGTGCCAGCAGCTTGACTGCCGCAAACTATGGCTACACCTTC,CASSLTAANYGYTF,TRBV7-9,-,-,TRBJ1-2
TGCGCCAGCAGTGAGACGCCTAGGACAACTAGCGGGAAAAACTACAATGAGCAGTTCTTC,CASSETPRTTSGKNYNEQFF,TRBV10-1,TRBD2,-,TRBJ2-1
TGTGCCAGCAGTTTACCGACCCGGACAAAGCAGTACTTC,CASSLPTRTKQYF,TRBV27,-,-,TRBJ2-7
TGTGCCAGCAGTTACGAACTCTCCTACGAGCAGTACTTC,CASSYELSYEQYF,TRBV6-2/TRBV6-3,-,once,TRBJ2-7
TGCGCCAGCAGGAGGACAGGGGCAACCCAAGAGACCCAGTACTTC,CASRRTGATQETQYF,TRBV5-1,TRBD1,once,TRBJ2-5
TGTGCCAGTAGTATAGGGGCTAGCGGGTCTAATGAGCAGTTCTTC,CASSIGASGSNEQFF,TRBV19,TRBD2,once,TRBJ2-1
TGTGCCAGCAGCCCTAACAGGGTGTCCTACGAGCAGTACTTC,CASSPNRVSYEQYF,TRBV13,-,-,TRBJ2-7
TGTGCCAGCAGCCCCGGGACAGGGCCCTACTATGGCTACACCTTC,CASSPGTGPYYGYTF,TRBV3-1/TRBV3-2,TRBD1,-,TRBJ1-2
TGTGCCAGCAGCCATATCGGGACAGGGTCGGACATTCAGTACTTC,CASSHIGTGSDIQYF,TRBV14,TRBD1,-,TRBJ2-4
TGTGCCAGCAGTCCGATGACTAGCGCTAGCACAGATACGCAGTATTTT,CASSPMTSASTDTQYF,TRBV6-2/TRBV6-3,TRBD2,-,TRBJ2-3
TGTGCCAGCAGCGTAGGTCAGGGAACTGGCTACACCTTC,CASSVGQGTGYTF,TRBV9,-,-,TRBJ1-2
TGTGCCACCAGTGTGAATCGGGCGGGACTTGACAATGAGCAGTTCTTC,CATSVNRAGLDNEQFF,TRBV24-1,-,-,TRBJ2-1
TGCGCCAGCAGCTTGGTGACTTCCGGGGAGCTGTTTTTT,CASSLVTSGELFF,TRBV5-1,-,-,TRBJ2-2
TGTGCCAGCAGTTTAACAGGGGAAAAGGGAGAGCAGTACTTC,CASSLTGEKGEQYF,TRBV27,TRBD1,-,TRBJ2-7
TGTGCCACCAGCAGAATTCTGCAGGCGGGAGAGCAGTTCTTC,CATSRILQAGEQFF,TRBV15,-,-,TRBJ2-1
TGTGCCAGTAGTATTCAGGGGGCCATGCCTGCCTACGAGCAGTACTTC,CASSIQGAMPAYEQYF,TRBV19,TRBD1,once,TRBJ2-7
TGTGCCAGCAGCTTAGGTAGCGGTAGCTCCTACGAGCAGTACTTC,CASSLGSGSSYEQYF,TRBV7-2,-,-,TRBJ2-7
TGCGCCAGCAGCTTAACAATGACAGGGAGCGATGGCTACACCTTC,CASSLTMTGSDGYTF,TRBV5-1,TRBD1,-,TRBJ1-2
TGCAGCGCTCCCCAAATCTCCGGGGGTGAGCAGTTCTTC,CSAPQISGGEQFF,TRBV29-1,-,-,TRBJ2-1
TGTGCCAGTAGTATAGACGTGGGAACAGGGTTGAACACTGAAGCTTTCTTT,CASSIDVGTGLNTEAFF,TRBV19,-,few,TRBJ1-1
TGCAGCGTTGCACAGGGTTTCGAGCAGTACTTC,CSVAQGFEQYF,TRBV29-1,-,once,TRBJ2-7
TGTGCCAGCAGTTACGGGGGACTAGCATCCCAAGAGACCCAGTACTTC,CASSYGGLASQETQYF,TRBV6-2/TRBV6-3,TRBD2,-,TRBJ2-5
TGTGCCAGCAGCTCTGAACAGGGGGCTTTGGGGGAGACCCAGTACTTC,CASSSEQGALGETQYF,TRBV7-2,TRBD1,-,TRBJ2-5